This entry is about one T cell receptor (beta chain). This entry comes from a study of blood T cell repertoires in COVID-19. Germline V gene lookup returns CDR1 KGHSH and CDR2 LQKENI. The CDR3 contains 14 residues. Trimming cost V 4 bases and J 1 base; bases outside gene matches: 1. The protocol was immunoSEQ multiplex PCR, while the TCRdb copy is restricted to in-frame clones and leaves out a portion. The repertoire holds around 190,000 clones, around 84% seen once, with 13% in the top ten. The V gene is TRBV18, the J gene TRBJ1-1; TRBD1 aligns across 9 bases. What was sequenced was peripheral blood. This receptor was identified in a human donor in a cohort sampled during active COVID-19. CDR3 sequence reads: CASSRDRENTEAFF. Here the CDR3 DNA reads TGTGCCAGCTCACGGGACAGGGAGAACACTGAAGCTTTCTTT.